This passage covers 3 T cell receptor beta chains from one sample sequenced in a study of CD8 T cells in ankylosing spondylitis. General study results and limits: Seemingly distinctive of ankylosing spondylitis blood was a TCR beta motif formed by eight highly homologous variants.

No cognate antigen is known for these TCRs. Using its own MiXCR run on the 5' RACE reads, TCRdb lists one record per CDR3 protein. The sample has about 500,000 distinct CDR3 sequences, roughly 5.3% seen once. Source material: blood, either unsorted or a sorted T cell fraction (not recorded which). Receptors were obtained from a male donor with ankylosing spondylitis.

On this clonotype: A read error may account for a junction end that differs from germline. This chain uses TRBV5-4 with TRBJ2-7, with D perhaps being TRBD1 or TRBD2 (5 bases each). Germline CDR1 SGHNT, CDR2 YYREEE (reference sequence). This CDR3 spans 18 amino acids. CDR3 residues: CAISLGLLCSGRLYEQYF. Written as DNA, the CDR3 is TGTGCCATCAGCTTGGGGCTCCTCTGCTCTGGGAGACTCTACGAGCAGTACTTC.

This clonotype was counted many times. The V gene is TRBV28, the J gene TRBJ2-1, with 12 bases fitting TRBD2. CDR3 size: 16 residues. V lost 4 bases, J lost 3 bases, and 4 bases stayed unmatched. The germline gives CDR1 MDHEN, CDR2 SYDVKM. CDR3 coding DNA: TGTGCCAGCAGTTCCTGGACTAGCGGGGACTACAATGAGCAGTTCTTC. This codes for CASSSWTSGDYNEQFF.

V gene TRBV3-1 combines with J gene TRBJ2-1; D perhaps matches TRBD1 (6 bases). Trimming shortened V by 10 bases and J by 10 bases, and 14 bases separated the two germline ends. Germline loops: CDR1 LGHDT, CDR2 YNNKEL (reference sequence). The CDR3 length is 11 residues. The DNA for the CDR3 is TGTGCCACCCAATTGCAGGGGGAGCAGTTCTTC. Translation gives CATQLQGEQFF.